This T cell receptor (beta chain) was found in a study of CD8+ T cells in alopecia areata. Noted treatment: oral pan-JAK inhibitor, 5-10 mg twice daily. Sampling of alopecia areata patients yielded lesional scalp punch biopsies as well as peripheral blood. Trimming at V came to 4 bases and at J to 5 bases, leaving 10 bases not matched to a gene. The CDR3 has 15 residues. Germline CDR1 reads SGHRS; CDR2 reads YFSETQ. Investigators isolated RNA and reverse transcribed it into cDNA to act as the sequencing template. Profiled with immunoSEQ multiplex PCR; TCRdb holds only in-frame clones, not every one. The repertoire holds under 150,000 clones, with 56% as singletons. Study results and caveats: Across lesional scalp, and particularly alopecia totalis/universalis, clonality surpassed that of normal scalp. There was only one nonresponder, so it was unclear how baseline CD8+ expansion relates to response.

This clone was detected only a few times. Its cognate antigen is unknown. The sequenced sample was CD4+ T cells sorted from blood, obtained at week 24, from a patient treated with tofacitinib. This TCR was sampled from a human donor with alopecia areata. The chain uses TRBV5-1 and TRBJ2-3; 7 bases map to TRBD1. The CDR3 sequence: CASSIGQAGQDTQYF. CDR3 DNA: TGCGCCAGCAGCATCGGACAGGCCGGGCAAGATACGCAGTATTTT.